The clone carrying this TCR beta chain was observed many times. Its antigen remains unknown. All TCR cDNA molecules were individually tagged with a unique molecular identifier. One entry per CDR3 protein results from TCRdb running MiXCR on the 5' RACE reads. This sample yields approximately 52,000 distinct CDR3 sequences, of which roughly 6.5% are seen a single time; about 3% belongs to the top ten. The source of the sample is a study of spatial heterogeneity in lung cancer. Study-wide context: Each time, sequencing found more beta-chain sequences than alpha-chain sequences.

Specified time point: sample taken at primary tumor resection. Sequencing was performed on whole RNA extracted from tumor and nontumor lung tissue, or from frozen PBMC, and the material was left unsorted. There were 72 donors, all of them untreated patients with early-stage non-small cell lung cancer. Study-wide results and limits: Whereas they appeared in blood less at follow-up, ubiquitous expanded tumor TCRs appeared there more at resection.

The CDR3 totals 18 residues. The material was PBMCs, obtained at surgery. The chain carries TRBV21-1 and TRBJ1-6. TRBV21-1 is designated a pseudogene. The source of this sequence is a female donor with early-stage non-small cell lung cancer. The CDR3 DNA sequence: TGTGCCAGCAGCAAAGTGGCAGTTTACCGCTCCTATAATTCACCCCTCCACTTT. Translated: CASSKVAVYRSYNSPLHF.